This TCR beta chain was identified during a study of tumor-infiltrating lymphocytes in localized non-small cell lung cancer. Notes on the study in general: Not all patients were TCR sequenced, owing to tissue quantity. Technical variation could not be separated from intratumor heterogeneity here.

As concerns this clone: Its antigen is still unknown.

TCRdb's table, derived via immunoSEQ multiplex PCR, lists solely in-frame clones and lacks some. The sample has around 17,000 clones; over 75% are singletons. V lost 4 bases to trimming and J lost 2 bases, with 17 bases between them. CDR3 length equals 16 residues. Germline V gives CDR1 ENHRY, CDR2 SYGVKD. The rearrangement uses TRBV10-3 and TRBJ1-2; D is possibly TRBD1 (6 bases). The sequencing sample was made of uninvolved lung tissue not adjacent to the tumor. The source of this sequence is a human donor with non-small cell lung cancer. The chain's CDR3 is CAISGPSGGGNYGYTF. The CDR3 region has the DNA TGTGCCATCAGTGGCCCGAGCGGAGGGGGGAACTATGGCTACACCTTC.